The entry that follows covers one TCR beta chain sequence. The data were produced by immunoSEQ multiplex PCR, yet TCRdb's version contains in-frame clones alone and is incomplete. The repertoire holds more than 250,000 clones, 92% seen once, with less than 20% in the top ten. This record comes from a study of blood T cell repertoires in COVID-19. Trimming shortened V by 3 bases and J by 12 bases, and 15 bases separated the two germline ends. Germline V gives CDR1 SNHLY, CDR2 FYNNEI. There are 14 residues in the CDR3. Clinical histories supplied by participants themselves formed the basis of cohort assignment.

The sequencing sample was made of PBMCs or T cells enriched from blood (not recorded which). This sequence originates from a woman in her twenties or thirties who had recovered from COVID-19. The chain joins TRBV2 to TRBJ1-6, with D unresolved. The CDR3 bases are TGTGCCAGCAGTGATCCAGCGCGAATCGGACCCCTCCACTTT. It encodes CASSDPARIGPLHF.